This TCR beta chain emerged from a study of T-cell memory formation after mild COVID-19. About the research overall: TCR clusters showed largely donor specificity. Findings of the study overall: There was a balanced CD4/CD8 profile in clones contracting day 15 to 85, and later expanders leaned CD4+. Specificity for SARS-CoV-2 was not confirmed among the second-wave clones peaking on day 37.

The V gene's germline CDR1 is SGHAT and CDR2 FQNNGV. The CDR3 has 14 amino acids. V lost 4 bases, J lost 8 bases, and 4 bases stayed unmatched. This clonotype was counted between two and nine times. What it recognizes is unknown. Each CDR3 protein gets one entry after TCRdb re-called the 5' RACE reads with MiXCR. The data hold hundreds of thousands of distinct CDR3 sequences, with about a sixth observed a single time. The chain recombines TRBV11-2 with TRBJ1-6, with 8 nucleotides matching TRBD1. The receptor was isolated from a man younger than 35 who had mild COVID-19 (a few samples of this study predate the infection). Cell type and time point are not known. The sample was PBMCs or a T cell subset sorted from them (not recorded which). CDR3 nucleotides: TGTGCCAGCAGCTCCGGGACAGGAGATTCACCCCTCCACTTT. As protein: CASSSGTGDSPLHF.